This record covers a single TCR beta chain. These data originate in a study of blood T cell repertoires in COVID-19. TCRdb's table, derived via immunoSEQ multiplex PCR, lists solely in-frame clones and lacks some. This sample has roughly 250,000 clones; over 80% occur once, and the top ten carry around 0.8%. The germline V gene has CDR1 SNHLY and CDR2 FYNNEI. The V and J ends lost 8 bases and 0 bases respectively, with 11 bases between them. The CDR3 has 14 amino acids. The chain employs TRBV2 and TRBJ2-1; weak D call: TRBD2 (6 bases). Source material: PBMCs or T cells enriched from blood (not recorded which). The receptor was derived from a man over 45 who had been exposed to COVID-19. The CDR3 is CASGDLRSYNEQFF. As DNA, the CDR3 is TGTGCCAGCGGGGACTTACGCTCCTACAATGAGCAGTTCTTC.